The 2 T cell receptor beta chains presented below share a single source sample, sequenced in a study of shared clonotypes between healthy human individuals. Measured with immunoSEQ multiplex PCR; TCRdb has only the in-frame clones, and not every one. In the table there are 1,500,000 or so clones, 98% to 99% of which are singletons. The material sequenced was naive CD4+ T cells sorted from blood. Documented subset: CD45RA+ positively selected. The receptor source for this set is a man aged 25-45 years in good health.

This chain joins TRBV30 and TRBJ1-5; D ambiguous. The CDR3 is 12 amino acids. With 5 bases removed from V and 9 bases from J, the gap between germline ends came to 14 bases. CDR1 GTSNPN and CDR2 SVGIG come from the germline V gene (reference sequence). CDR3 protein: CAWGQAESPQHF. The CDR3 bases are TGTGCCTGGGGGCAGGCGGAATCGCCCCAGCATTTT.

V is TRBV30 and J is TRBJ1-3; D not certain. This CDR3 has 13 residues. CDR1 and CDR2 (germline): GTSNPN, SVGIG (reference sequence). Trimming took off 5 bases at V and 0 bases at J, with 8 bases between the two ends. The CDR3 protein is CAWARNSGNTIYF. The CDR3 coding sequence is TGTGCCTGGGCCAGGAACTCTGGAAACACCATATATTTT.